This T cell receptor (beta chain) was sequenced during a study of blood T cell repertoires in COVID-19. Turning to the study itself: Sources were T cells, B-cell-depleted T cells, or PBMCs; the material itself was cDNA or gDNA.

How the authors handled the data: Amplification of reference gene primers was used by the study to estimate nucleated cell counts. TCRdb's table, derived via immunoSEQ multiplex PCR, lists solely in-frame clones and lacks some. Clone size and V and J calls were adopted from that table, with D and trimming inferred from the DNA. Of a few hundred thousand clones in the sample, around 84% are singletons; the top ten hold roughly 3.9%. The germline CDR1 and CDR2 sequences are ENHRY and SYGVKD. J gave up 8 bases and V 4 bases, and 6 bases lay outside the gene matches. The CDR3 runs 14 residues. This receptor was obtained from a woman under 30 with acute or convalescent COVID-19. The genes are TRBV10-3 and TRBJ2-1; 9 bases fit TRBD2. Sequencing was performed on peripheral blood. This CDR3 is CAISVTRTSDEQFF. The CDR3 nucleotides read TGTGCCATCAGTGTCACTAGGACTAGCGATGAGCAGTTCTTC.